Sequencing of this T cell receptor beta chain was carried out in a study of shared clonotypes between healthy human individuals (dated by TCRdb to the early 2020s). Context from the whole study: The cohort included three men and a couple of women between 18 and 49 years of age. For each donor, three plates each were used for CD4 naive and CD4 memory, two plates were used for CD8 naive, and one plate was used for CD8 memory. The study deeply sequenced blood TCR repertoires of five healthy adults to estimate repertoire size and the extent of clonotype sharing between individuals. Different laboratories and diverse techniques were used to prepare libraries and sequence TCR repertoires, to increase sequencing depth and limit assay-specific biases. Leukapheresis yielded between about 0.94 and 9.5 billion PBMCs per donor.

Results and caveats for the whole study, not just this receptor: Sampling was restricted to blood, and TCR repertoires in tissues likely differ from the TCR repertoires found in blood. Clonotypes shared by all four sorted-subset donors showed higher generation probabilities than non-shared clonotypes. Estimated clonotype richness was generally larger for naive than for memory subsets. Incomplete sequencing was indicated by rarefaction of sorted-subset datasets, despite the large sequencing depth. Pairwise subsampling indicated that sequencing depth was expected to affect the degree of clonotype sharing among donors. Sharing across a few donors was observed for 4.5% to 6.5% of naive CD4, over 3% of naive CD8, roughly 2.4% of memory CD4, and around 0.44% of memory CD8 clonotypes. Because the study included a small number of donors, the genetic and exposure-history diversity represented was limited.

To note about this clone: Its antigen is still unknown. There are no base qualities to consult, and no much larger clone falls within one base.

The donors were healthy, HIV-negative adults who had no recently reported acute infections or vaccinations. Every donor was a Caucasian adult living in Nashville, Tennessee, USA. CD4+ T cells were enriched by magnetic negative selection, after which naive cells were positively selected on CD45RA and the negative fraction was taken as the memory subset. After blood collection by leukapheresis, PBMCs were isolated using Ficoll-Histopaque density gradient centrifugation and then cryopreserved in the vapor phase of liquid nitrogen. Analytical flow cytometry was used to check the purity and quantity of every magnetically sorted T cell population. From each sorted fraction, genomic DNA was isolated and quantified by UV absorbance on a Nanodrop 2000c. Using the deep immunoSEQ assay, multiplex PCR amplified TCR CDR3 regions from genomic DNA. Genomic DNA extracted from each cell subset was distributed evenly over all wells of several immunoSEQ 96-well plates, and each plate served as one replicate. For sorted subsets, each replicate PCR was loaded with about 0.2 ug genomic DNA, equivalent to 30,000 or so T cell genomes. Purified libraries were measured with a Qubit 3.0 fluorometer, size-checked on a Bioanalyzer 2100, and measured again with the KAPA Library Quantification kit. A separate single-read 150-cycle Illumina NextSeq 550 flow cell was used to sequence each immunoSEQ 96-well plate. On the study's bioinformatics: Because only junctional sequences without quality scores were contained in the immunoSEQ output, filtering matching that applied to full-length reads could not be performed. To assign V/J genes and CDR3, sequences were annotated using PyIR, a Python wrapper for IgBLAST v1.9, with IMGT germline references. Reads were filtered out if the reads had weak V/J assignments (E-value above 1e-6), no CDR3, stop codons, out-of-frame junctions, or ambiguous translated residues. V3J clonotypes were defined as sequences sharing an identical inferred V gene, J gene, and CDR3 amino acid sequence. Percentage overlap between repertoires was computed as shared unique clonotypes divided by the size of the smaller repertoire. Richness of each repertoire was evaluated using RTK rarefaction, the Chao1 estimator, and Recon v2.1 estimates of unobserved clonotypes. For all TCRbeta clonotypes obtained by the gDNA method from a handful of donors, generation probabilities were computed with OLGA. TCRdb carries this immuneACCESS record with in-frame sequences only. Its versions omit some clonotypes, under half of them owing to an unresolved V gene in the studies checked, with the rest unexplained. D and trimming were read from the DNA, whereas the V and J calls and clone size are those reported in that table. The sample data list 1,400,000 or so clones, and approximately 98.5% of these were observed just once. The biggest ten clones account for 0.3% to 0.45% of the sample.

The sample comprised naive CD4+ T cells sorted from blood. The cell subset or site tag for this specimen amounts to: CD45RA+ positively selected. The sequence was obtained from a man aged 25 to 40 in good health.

At the DNA level, the sequence is TGTGCCAGCAGCTTAGTTAGGGACAAGGGGTTGTACGAGCAGTACTTC. Its protein is CASSLVRDKGLYEQYF. The chain joins TRBV11-2 to TRBJ2-7; a tentative D match to TRBD1 spans 6 bases. CDR3 length: 16 amino acids, cysteine to phenylalanine. Only the CDR3 region is kept as DNA, spanning 48 bases read in frame from base 1. Via the germline V gene, CDR1 is SGHAT and CDR2 FQNNGV. The V end loses 1 base and the J end loses 4 bases, and a stretch of 17 bases separates them. Where the CDR3 stops, the reference TRBV11-2 and TRBJ2-7 genes take over; the full variable domain is EAGVAQSPRYKIIEKRQSVAFWCNPISGHATLYWYQQILGQGPKLLIQFQNNGVVDDSQLPKDRFSAERLKGVDSTLKIQPAKLEDSAVYLCASSLVRDKGLYEQYFGPGTRLTVT.